This record covers a single T cell receptor (beta chain). Method: immunoSEQ multiplex PCR; TCRdb's copy keeps in-frame clones and lacks some. In the table there are about 82,000 clones, around 86% of which are singletons. This CDR3 comprises 15 residues. V was trimmed by 5 bases and J by 4 bases, leaving 17 bases between them. CDR1 is SGHAT and CDR2 is FQNNGV in the germline V gene. This entry comes from a study of OX40 agonist ivuxolimab in advanced cancers. The sample in question was CD4+ or CD8+ T cells sorted from blood, obtained in a trial of the OX40 agonist ivuxolimab. This receptor was identified in an adult with an advanced solid tumor such as melanoma, head and neck, liver or kidney cancer. The V call is TRBV11-2, the J call TRBJ2-5; the D gene is possibly TRBD2 (7 bases). DNA of the CDR3: TGTGCCAGCAGCGCAGGGGACTACCCGAGAGAGACCCAGTACTTC. It codes for CASSAGDYPRETQYF.